A single T cell receptor beta chain is shown here with its context. Its specificity is not known. This sample is part of a study of beta chain features in type 1 diabetes. Across the study: In all, approximately 110 million sorted cells from all samples were analyzed.

CD45RO/CCR7/CD25/CD127/CD95/CD27 sorting isolated CD4+ naive, central memory, regulatory and stem cell-like memory cells. Investigators reverse transcribed all isolated RNA, so they sequenced expressed TCRB transcripts. Deep immunoSEQ sequencing covered naive, central memory and regulatory T cell samples. Measured with immunoSEQ multiplex PCR; TCRdb has only the in-frame clones, and not every one. Of 200,000 to 250,000 clones in the sample, roughly 14% are singletons; the top ten hold about 0.024%. Germline V lookup: CDR1 SGHVS, CDR2 FQNEAQ. J was trimmed by 3 bases and V by 2 bases; bases with no gene match: 12. CDR3 length: 18 amino acids. Study-wide results and caveats: The naive, central memory and Treg TCRB repertoires showed an apparent similarity that was greater among patients than among healthy donors.

This sequence originates from a middle-aged woman in good health. Material: naive CD4+ T cells from blood. The chain carries TRBV7-8 and TRBJ2-2, with 7 bases aligning to TRBD2. The CDR3 coding sequence is TGTGCCAGCAGCTTATTAGAACCGGGAGGCATGTACACCGGGGAGCTGTTTTTT. Translating it yields CASSLLEPGGMYTGELFF.